Listed here are 9 T cell receptor beta chains from one sample, sequenced in a study of OX40 agonist ivuxolimab in advanced cancers. Produced via immunoSEQ multiplex PCR; TCRdb's table is partial and in-frame only. This table has approximately 82,000 clones, 75% to 90% appearing once. Specimen: CD4+ or CD8+ T cells sorted from blood, collected in a trial of the OX40 agonist ivuxolimab. The receptors originated from an adult with an advanced solid tumor such as melanoma, head and neck, liver or kidney cancer.

The chain is built from TRBV19 and TRBJ2-3; unclear D gene. The germline gives CDR1 LNHDA, CDR2 SQIVND (reference sequence). The CDR3 is 12 amino acids. V lost 4 bases to trimming and J lost 6 bases, with 8 bases between them. The CDR3 region has the DNA TGTGCCAGTAGTAGAGAGGATGATACGCAGTATTTT. Its translation: CASSREDDTQYF. The whole variable domain, remainder taken from reference TRBV19 and TRBJ2-3, is DGGITQSPKYLFRKEGQNVTLSCEQNLNHDAMYWYRQDPGQGLRLIYYSQIVNDFQKGDIAEGYSVSREKKESFPLTVTSAQKNPTAFYLCASSREDDTQYFGPGTRLTVL.

CDR3: CASSMSALNTEAFF. For the CDR3, the DNA is TGTGCCAGTAGTATGTCCGCTTTGAACACTGAAGCTTTCTTT. The gene calls are TRBV19 and TRBJ1-1; D unresolved. The CDR3 length is 14 residues. Germline V gives CDR1 LNHDA, CDR2 SQIVND (reference sequence). Trimming removed 3 bases at V and 0 bases at J, with 8 bases between.

The V gene is TRBV7-2, the J gene TRBJ1-2; D is unclear. This CDR3 comprises 14 residues. Deletions cut 6 bases from V and 7 bases from J, with 18 bases between. Germline assignment: CDR1 SGHTA and CDR2 FQGNSA. The CDR3 DNA is TGTGCCAGCAGTTACGGGCCCTCCCTGGGTGGCTACACCTTC. Protein product: CASSYGPSLGGYTF.

The chain links TRBV27 to TRBJ1-6; D perhaps matches TRBD1 (5 bases). Germline V gene data show CDR1 as MNHEY and CDR2 as SMNVEV (reference sequence). The V end was cut by 0 bases, the J end by 10 bases, with 16 bases between. This CDR3 comprises 16 residues. DNA for the CDR3: TGTGCCAGCAGTTTATCCCCGGGGACGGGTCGATCACCCCTCCACTTT. Protein sequence: CASSLSPGTGRSPLHF.

This chain links TRBV6-6 with TRBJ2-7; 7 nucleotides match TRBD1. The CDR3 sequence is 12 residues long. The J segment lost 2 bases and the V segment lost 5 bases, leaving 0 bases of the junction unmatched. Germline assignment: CDR1 MNHNY and CDR2 SVGAGI (reference sequence). As DNA, the CDR3 is TGTGCCAGCAGTGGGACAGCCTACGAGCAGTACTTC. It codes for CASSGTAYEQYF.

This clone was detected a few times. The V call is TRBV30, the J call TRBJ2-2; D remains unclear. Germline V CDR1 and CDR2: GTSNPN, SVGIG (reference sequence). The V end was cut by 3 bases, the J end by 5 bases, with 13 bases between. The CDR3 contains 14 residues. In DNA, the CDR3 is TGTGCCTGGAGCGCAGGCCTGGGGACCGGGGAGCTGTTTTTT. Amino acid sequence: CAWSAGLGTGELFF.

The chain combines TRBV2 with TRBJ2-2, with D perhaps matching TRBD1 (6 bases). V shed 6 bases and J shed 8 bases, with 13 bases lying between them. CDR3 length equals 13 residues. CDR1 is SNHLY and CDR2 is FYNNEI in the germline V gene. The CDR3 region has the DNA TGTGCCAGCAGCGTGGACAGACGGGGGGAGCTGTTTTTT. It codes for CASSVDRRGELFF.

The chain links TRBV7-3 to TRBJ2-5, with D maybe TRBD2 (7 bases). V was clipped by 5 bases and J by 1 base, with 11 bases between them. Per germline, CDR1 SGHTA and CDR2 FQGTGA. This CDR3 is built from 14 residues. This CDR3 reads CASSGGALQETQYF. DNA of the CDR3: TGTGCCAGCAGCGGGGGGGCCCTCCAAGAGACCCAGTACTTC.

This clone was detected only a few times. The chain links TRBV5-4 to TRBJ2-7; TRBD1 matches at 7 bases. The V gene's germline CDR1 is SGHNT and CDR2 YYREEE (reference sequence). The CDR3 has 15 residues. V lost 4 bases to trimming and J lost 3 bases; unmatched junction nucleotides: 10. The CDR3 coding sequence is TGTGCCAGCAGCCTACGGACAGGTGCCCACTACGAGCAGTACTTC. It encodes CASSLRTGAHYEQYF.